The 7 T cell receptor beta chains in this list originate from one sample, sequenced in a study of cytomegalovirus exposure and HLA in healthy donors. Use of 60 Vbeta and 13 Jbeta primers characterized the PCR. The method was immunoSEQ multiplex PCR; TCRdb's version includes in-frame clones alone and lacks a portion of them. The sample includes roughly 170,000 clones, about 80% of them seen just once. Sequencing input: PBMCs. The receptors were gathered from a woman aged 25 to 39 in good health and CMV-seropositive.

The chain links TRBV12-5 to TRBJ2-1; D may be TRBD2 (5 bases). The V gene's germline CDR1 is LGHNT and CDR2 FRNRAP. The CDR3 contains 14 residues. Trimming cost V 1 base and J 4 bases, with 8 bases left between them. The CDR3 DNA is TGTGCTAGTGGTTTGGCGGGAAGTTACAATGAGCAGTTCTTC. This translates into CASGLAGSYNEQFF.

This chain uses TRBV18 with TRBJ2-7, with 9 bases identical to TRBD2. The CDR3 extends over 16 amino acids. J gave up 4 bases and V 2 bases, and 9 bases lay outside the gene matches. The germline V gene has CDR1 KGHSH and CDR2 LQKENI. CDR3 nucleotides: TGTGCCAGCTCACCATCGGGGCCTAGCGGGAATTACGAGCAGTACTTC. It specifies CASSPSGPSGNYEQYF.

The CDR3 reads CVRSSAEGARGYTF. CDR3 coding DNA: TGTGTCAGAAGCTCAGCGGAGGGGGCGCGTGGCTACACCTTC. The chain carries TRBV7-5 and TRBJ1-2; the table's D call TRBD1 went unverified against the DNA. TRBV7-5 is an annotated pseudogene. The CDR3 runs to 14 residues.

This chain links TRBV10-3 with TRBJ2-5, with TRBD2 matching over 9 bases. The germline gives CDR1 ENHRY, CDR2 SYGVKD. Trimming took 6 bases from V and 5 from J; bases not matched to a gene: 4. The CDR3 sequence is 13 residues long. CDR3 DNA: TGTGCCATCAGCGGGACTAGCCGTGAGACCCAGTACTTC. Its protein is CAISGTSRETQYF.

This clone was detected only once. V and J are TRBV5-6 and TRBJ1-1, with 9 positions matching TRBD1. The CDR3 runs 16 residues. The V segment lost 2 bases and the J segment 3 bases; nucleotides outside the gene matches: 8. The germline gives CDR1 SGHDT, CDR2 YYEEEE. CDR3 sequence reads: CASSFSSGTGYTEAFF. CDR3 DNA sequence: TGTGCCAGCAGCTTTTCCTCCGGGACAGGGTACACTGAAGCTTTCTTT.

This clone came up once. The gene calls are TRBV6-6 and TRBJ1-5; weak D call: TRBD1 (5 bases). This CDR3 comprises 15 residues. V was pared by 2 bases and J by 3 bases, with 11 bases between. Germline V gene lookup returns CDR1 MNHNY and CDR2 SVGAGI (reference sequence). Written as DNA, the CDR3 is TGTGCCAGCAGTTACGGGCAGGACATCAATCAGCCCCAGCATTTT. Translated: CASSYGQDINQPQHF.

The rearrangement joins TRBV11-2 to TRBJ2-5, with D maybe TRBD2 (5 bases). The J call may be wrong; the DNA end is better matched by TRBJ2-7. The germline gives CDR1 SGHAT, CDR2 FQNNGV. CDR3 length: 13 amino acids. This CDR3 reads CASSLSRGSEQYF. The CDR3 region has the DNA TGTGCCAGCAGCCTATCTCGGGGAAGCGAGCAGTACTTC.